The clone carrying this T cell receptor beta chain occurred many times. The data derive from a study of response to subunit inactivated influenza vaccine. Via MiXCR, TCRdb re-called the RT-PCR reads, giving one row per CDR3 protein. The sample carries approximately 200,000 distinct CDR3 sequences, roughly an eighth recorded once. Sequences were derived from CD8+ T cells sorted from PBMCs, sampled 4 to 6 days after vaccination. The TCR was taken from a man aged 45-65 years who received an inactivated influenza vaccine.

The DNA for the CDR3 is TGCAGTGCTAGCAACGCGGGACTAGTCGGTCCCCAGTACTTC. This encodes CSASNAGLVGPQYF. The chain carries TRBV20-1 and TRBJ2-5; TRBD2 agrees at 8 bases. V lost 3 bases and J lost 9; bases outside the gene matches: 12. The CDR3 is 14 residues long. Germline V gene lookup returns CDR1 DFQATT and CDR2 SNEGSKA (reference sequence).